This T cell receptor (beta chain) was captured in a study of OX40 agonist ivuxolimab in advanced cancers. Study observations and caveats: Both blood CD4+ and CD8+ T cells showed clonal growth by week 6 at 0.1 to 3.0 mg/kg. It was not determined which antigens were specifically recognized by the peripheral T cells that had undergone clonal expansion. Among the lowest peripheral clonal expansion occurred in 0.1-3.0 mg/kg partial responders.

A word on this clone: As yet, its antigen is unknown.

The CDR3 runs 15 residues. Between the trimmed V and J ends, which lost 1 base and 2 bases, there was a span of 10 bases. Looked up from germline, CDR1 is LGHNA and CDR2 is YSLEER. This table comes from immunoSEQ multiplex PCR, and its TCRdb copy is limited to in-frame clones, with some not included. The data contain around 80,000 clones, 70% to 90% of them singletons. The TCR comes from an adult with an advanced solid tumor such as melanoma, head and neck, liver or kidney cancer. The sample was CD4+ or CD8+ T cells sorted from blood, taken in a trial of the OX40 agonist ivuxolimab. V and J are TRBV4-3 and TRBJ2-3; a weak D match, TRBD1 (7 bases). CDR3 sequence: CASSQGQGLTDTQYF. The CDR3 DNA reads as TGCGCCAGCAGCCAAGGACAGGGACTCACAGATACGCAGTATTTT.